The 31 T cell receptor beta chains below come from one sample, sequenced in a study of T-cell memory formation after mild COVID-19. TCRdb re-analysed the 5' RACE reads in MiXCR, keeping a single row per CDR3 protein. The table has roughly 340,000 distinct CDR3 sequences, approximately 15% seen once; the top ten hold approximately 20%. What was sequenced was PBMCs or a T cell subset sorted from them (not recorded which). These receptors came from a man younger than 35 who had mild COVID-19 (a few samples of this study predate the infection). Cell type and time point are not known.

The chain is built from TRBV6-5 and TRBJ1-1; 9 bases fit TRBD1. Germline V gives CDR1 MNHEY, CDR2 SVGAGI. With 5 bases clipped from V and 3 bases from J, the junction kept 7 bases outside the gene matches. The CDR3 length is 15 residues. This chain's CDR3 is CASSNGQGRDTEAFF. CDR3 bases: TGTGCCAGCAGTAACGGACAGGGGCGGGACACTGAAGCTTTCTTT.

This clonotype was counted a few times. The CDR3 nucleotides are TGTGCCAGCAGCCTAGCGGGGGGTCAGGGAACCGGGGAGCTGTTTTTT. Translating gives CASSLAGGQGTGELFF. J is TRBJ2-2 and V is TRBV7-3; 11 nucleotides align to TRBD2. The CDR3 sequence is 16 residues long. V trimming: 5 bases; J trimming: 5 bases; junction bases outside the gene matches: 7. Germline V gene sequence: CDR1 SGHTA, CDR2 FQGTGA. Full variable domain (outside the CDR3, taken from reference TRBV7-3 and TRBJ2-2): GAGVSQTPSNKVTEKGKYVELRCDPISGHTALYWYRQSLGQGPEFLIYFQGTGAADDSGLPNDRFFAVRPEGSVSTLKIQRTERGDSAVYLCASSLAGGQGTGELFFGEGSRLTVL.

The chain carries TRBV12-5 and TRBJ2-1; 10 bases fit TRBD1. Germline lookup yields CDR1 LGHNT and CDR2 FRNRAP. With 6 bases clipped from V and 4 bases from J, the junction kept 3 bases outside the gene matches. The CDR3 is 14 amino acids. CDR3 region: CASGMGQGYNEQFF. The DNA of the CDR3 is TGTGCTAGTGGCATGGGACAGGGGTACAATGAGCAGTTCTTC.

As concerns this clonotype: Its ends do not fully match the called genes, so a read error is possible. The V gene is TRBV6-6, the J gene TRBJ1-6, with D maybe TRBD1 (6 bases). The CDR3 contains 11 residues. Germline V gene data show CDR1 as MNHNY and CDR2 as SVGAGI (reference sequence). The CDR3 DNA follows: TGTGCCAGCAGCAACCTCGGGACACTAGCTTTT. This encodes CASSNLGTLAF.

This clonotype was found a few times. The V and J genes are TRBV20-1 and TRBJ2-1, with 16 positions matching TRBD2. V was pared by 5 bases and J by 7 bases, with 14 bases of the junction left unmatched. Germline V CDR1 and CDR2: DFQATT, SNEGSKA (reference sequence). This CDR3 has 18 amino acids. CDR3 in amino acids: CSAPVPGLAGGPWNEQFF. CDR3 bases: TGCAGTGCTCCCGTGCCGGGACTAGCGGGGGGGCCTTGGAATGAGCAGTTCTTC.

This clonotype was seen a handful of times. The limits of the CDR3 on the DNA are not certain, so only TCRdb's listed CDR3 is given. V gene TRBV12-3 or TRBV12-4 combines with J gene TRBJ2-3; TRBD1, the table's D call, was not compared with the DNA. With termini counted, the CDR3 has 19 amino acids. The CDR3 loop reads CASSSSGQGAGLRRDTQYF.

The rearrangement joins TRBV4-3 to TRBJ1-1, with D unclear. The V end was cut by 0 bases, the J end by 1 base, with 15 bases between. CDR1 and CDR2 from the germline V gene are LGHNA and YSLEER. CDR3 length: 17 amino acids. This CDR3 reads CASSQDWRSFWNTEAFF. Here the CDR3 DNA reads TGCGCCAGCAGCCAAGATTGGAGGAGCTTCTGGAACACTGAAGCTTTCTTT.

The gene calls are TRBV12-3 or TRBV12-4 and TRBJ2-7; 8 bases are a match to TRBD2. With V trimmed by 5 bases and J by 2 bases, 5 bases remained unmatched. The CDR3 covers 14 residues. The CDR3 loop is CASSRPGGAYEQYF. For the CDR3, the DNA is TGTGCCAGCAGTCGCCCGGGGGGGGCCTACGAGCAGTACTTC.

V gene TRBV6-1 combines with J gene TRBJ1-2; D gene unclear. Germline lookup yields CDR1 MNHNS and CDR2 SASEGT. This CDR3 spans 16 amino acids. The V end was cut by 4 bases, the J end by 2 bases, with 17 bases between. The CDR3 reads CASSGYVGVTNYGYTF. In nucleotides, the CDR3 is TGTGCCAGCAGTGGATACGTCGGGGTCACGAACTATGGCTACACCTTC.

The rearrangement uses TRBV20-1 and TRBJ2-7; D call uncertain. V shed 3 bases and J shed 2 bases, with 8 bases lying between them. CDR1 and CDR2 from the germline V gene are DFQATT and SNEGSKA (reference sequence). The length of the CDR3 is 12 residues. The CDR3 region is CSASWHTYEQYV. CDR3 coding DNA: TGCAGTGCTAGTTGGCACACCTACGAGCAGTACGTC.

This clonotype was seen only a few times. The J gene is TRBJ2-2, the V gene TRBV12-3 or TRBV12-4; TRBD1 is a possible D gene (6 bases). CDR3 length equals 16 residues. Between the trimmed V and J ends, which lost 2 bases and 4 bases, there was a span of 14 bases. Here the CDR3 reads CASSLSPGAFTGELFF. The CDR3, as DNA: TGTGCCAGCAGTTTATCTCCAGGGGCGTTCACCGGGGAGCTGTTTTTT.

The V gene is TRBV5-1, the J gene TRBJ1-6; the D is unclear. This CDR3 has 15 residues. Germline values: CDR1 SGHRS, CDR2 YFSETQ. V shed 5 bases and J shed 0 bases, with 9 bases lying between them. CDR3 nucleotide sequence: TGCGCCAGCAGGGACCCTAGCTCCTATAATTCACCCCTCCACTTT. This gives the protein CASRDPSSYNSPLHF.

This clonotype was seen many times. The gene calls are TRBV12-3 or TRBV12-4 and TRBJ2-2, with 9 bases matching TRBD1. The CDR3 sequence is 17 residues long. J gave up 3 bases and V 6 bases, and 11 bases lay outside the gene matches. As DNA, the CDR3 is TGTGCCAGCAGCCTTCTCGGACAGGGGCGACACACCGGGGAGCTGTTTTTT. Translated, it gives CASSLLGQGRHTGELFF.

There are many counts of this clonotype. CDR3 nucleotide sequence: TGTGCCACCAGCAGAGACCGGGACAGATACTATGGCTACACCTTC. This translates into CATSRDRDRYYGYTF. The chain carries TRBV15 and TRBJ1-2; 7 bases align to TRBD1. Looked up from germline, CDR1 is LNHNV and CDR2 is YYDKDF (reference sequence). V lost 0 bases to trimming and J lost 3 bases; unmatched junction nucleotides: 4. The CDR3 loop spans 15 amino acids.

The chain uses TRBV5-6 and TRBJ1-2, with 8 bases lining up with TRBD1. Germline V gene sequence: CDR1 SGHDT, CDR2 YYEEEE. This CDR3 has 14 residues. V shed 0 bases and J 8 bases; nucleotides not matched to a gene: 6. CDR3 sequence: CASSLVTGEEGYTF. The CDR3, as DNA: TGTGCCAGCAGCTTGGTGACAGGGGAGGAGGGCTACACCTTC.

This clonotype has a handful of counts. The rearrangement links TRBV20-1 to TRBJ1-1, with D uncertain. Germline V gene lookup returns CDR1 DFQATT and CDR2 SNEGSKA (reference sequence). The CDR3 is 12 residues long. The ends were cut back, 4 bases at V and 0 bases at J, with 6 bases in the middle. The CDR3 sequence: CSANRLNTEAFF. In DNA, the CDR3 is TGCAGTGCTAACCGACTGAACACTGAAGCTTTCTTT.

Turning to this clonotype: Germline is not matched at one junction end, which may reflect a read error. This sequence joins TRBV4-1 and TRBJ2-4; D is unresolved. Per germline, CDR1 MGHRA and CDR2 YSYEKL. This CDR3 region has 17 residues. The CDR3 nucleotides are TGCGCCAGCAGGCAAGACCCTACATTGGTACCCAAAAACATTCAGTACTTC. Translation: CASRQDPTLVPKNIQYF.

This chain connects TRBV3-1 to TRBJ1-2; D is unclear. CDR3 length: 13 residues. V was shortened by 1 base and J by 10 bases, with 13 bases between the two germline ends. The germline CDR1 and CDR2 sequences are LGHDT and YNNKEL (reference sequence). The CDR3 bases are TGTGCCAGCAGCCAAGGGCAGTTGACGGACTACACCTTC. Amino acid sequence: CASSQGQLTDYTF.

The sample holds a few counts of this clonotype. The chain is built from TRBV19 and TRBJ2-1; 9 bases line up with TRBD2. The germline CDR1 and CDR2 sequences are LNHDA and SQIVND (reference sequence). J gave up 0 bases and V 2 bases, and 2 bases lay outside the gene matches. The CDR3 spans 16 residues. The CDR3 region is CASSILAGVSYNEQFF. The CDR3 DNA follows: TGTGCCAGTAGTATATTAGCGGGGGTCTCCTACAATGAGCAGTTCTTC.

This clonotype was found a few times. The V and J genes are TRBV10-3 and TRBJ2-7, with D perhaps TRBD1 (5 bases). The CDR3 totals 13 residues. Germline V CDR1 and CDR2: ENHRY, SYGVKD. The V gene lost 4 bases and the J gene lost 5 bases, with 12 bases spanning the gap. The CDR3 nucleotides are TGTGCCATCAGTGGTCGGCAGGGAAACGAGCAGTACTTC. Its translation is CAISGRQGNEQYF.

This clonotype was counted between two and nine times. The rearrangement uses TRBV6-5 and TRBJ2-7, with 7 bases matching TRBD1. Germline V gene sequence: CDR1 MNHEY, CDR2 SVGAGI. The CDR3 totals 12 residues. Trimming at V came to 8 bases and at J to 5 bases, leaving 6 bases not matched to a gene. CDR3 residues: CASGRQGHEQYV. CDR3 bases: TGTGCCAGCGGCCGACAGGGTCACGAGCAGTACGTC.

At least ten counts were recorded for this clonotype. The chain is built from TRBV5-1 and TRBJ2-1; 7 nucleotides match TRBD2. CDR1 is SGHRS, CDR2 YFSETQ, per germline. V lost 4 bases, J lost 5 bases, and 9 bases stayed unmatched. The CDR3 length is 15 residues. For the CDR3, the DNA is TGCGCCAGCAGCCTTCTGGGGGGGGTCCACAATGAGCAGTTCTTC. As protein: CASSLLGGVHNEQFF.

This clonotype turned up a few times. This chain links TRBV10-3 with TRBJ2-7; weak D call: TRBD2 (6 bases). The CDR3 runs 14 residues. V was clipped by 0 bases and J by 7 bases, with 13 bases between them. Per the germline V gene, CDR1 is ENHRY and CDR2 is SYGVKD. CDR3 sequence: CAISESIGGSEQYV. CDR3 bases: TGTGCCATCAGTGAGTCGATTGGAGGGTCAGAGCAGTACGTC.

This chain connects TRBV2 to TRBJ2-3; unclear D gene. Germline V gene data show CDR1 as SNHLY and CDR2 as FYNNEI. V was trimmed by 5 bases and J by 3 bases, leaving 15 bases between them. The CDR3 length is 15 residues. In DNA form, the CDR3 reads TGTGCCAGCAGTTCCCTCGCCGGGCGGACAGATACGCAGTATTTT. It encodes CASSSLAGRTDTQYF.

This rearrangement joins TRBV2 to TRBJ2-3, with a weak D call TRBD2 (7 bases). V lost 8 bases and J 4 bases, leaving 16 bases between the germline ends. CDR1 SNHLY and CDR2 FYNNEI come from the germline V gene. This CDR3 region has 14 residues. The CDR3 sequence: CASLARGASDTQYF. The CDR3 DNA sequence: TGTGCCAGCTTGGCCCGGGGGGCATCAGATACGCAGTATTTT.

The chain has TRBV20-1 and TRBJ2-7; maybe TRBD1 (5 bases). Germline assignment: CDR1 DFQATT and CDR2 SNEGSKA (reference sequence). The CDR3 contains 12 residues. In DNA, the CDR3 is TGCAGTGCTCGAGACAGCTCCTACGAGCAGTACGTC. It translates to CSARDSSYEQYV.

This clonotype was detected ten times or more. This chain uses TRBV7-8 with TRBJ1-1, with no clear D. The CDR3 length is 14 residues. Trimming removed 5 bases from V and 1 base from J, with 11 bases in between. Germline values: CDR1 SGHVS, CDR2 FQNEAQ. The CDR3: CASSRRAANTEAFF. CDR3 nucleotide sequence: TGTGCCAGCAGCAGGAGGGCGGCGAACACTGAAGCTTTCTTT.

CDR3 loop: CASSGGQGVQYF. The CDR3 DNA reads as TGTGCCAGCAGTGGGGGACAGGGGGTGCAGTACTTC. The chain recombines TRBV12-3 or TRBV12-4 with TRBJ2-7; 11 nucleotides align to TRBD1. The CDR3 runs 12 residues. With 5 bases clipped from V and 9 bases from J, the junction kept 3 bases outside the gene matches.

This clonotype was seen a few times. The chain joins TRBV4-3 to TRBJ1-2, with D possibly being TRBD1 (6 bases). This CDR3 contains 16 residues. Trimming removed 0 bases from V and 3 bases from J, with 14 bases in between. Germline V lookup: CDR1 LGHNA, CDR2 YSLEER. For the CDR3, the DNA is TGCGCCAGCAGCCAAGATCTTTGGGGGGGCGACTATGGCTACACCTTC. The encoded protein is CASSQDLWGGDYGYTF.

This clonotype came up a few times. The chain carries TRBV2 and TRBJ1-1; D may be TRBD1 (6 bases). Germline assignment: CDR1 SNHLY and CDR2 FYNNEI. V shed 6 bases and J shed 6 bases, with 14 bases lying between them. CDR3 length: 13 amino acids. The CDR3: CASRNPGEAEAFF. The CDR3 bases are TGTGCCAGCAGGAATCCAGGGGAGGCTGAAGCTTTCTTT.

The chain joins TRBV7-6 to TRBJ2-5; D is undetermined. The CDR3 runs to 14 residues. V was trimmed by 2 bases and J by 5 bases, leaving 12 bases between them. The germline V gene encodes CDR1 SGHVS and CDR2 FNYEAQ. For the CDR3, the DNA is TGTGCCAGCAGCTTAAACGTGGTTGTGGAGACCCAGTACTTC. Translation: CASSLNVVVETQYF. The full variable domain, with the rest looked up from reference TRBV7-6 and TRBJ2-5, is GAGVSQSPRYKVTKRGQDVALRCDPISGHVSLYWYRQALGQGPEFLTYFNYEAQQDKSGLPNDRFSAERPEGSISTLTIQRTEQRDSAMYRCASSLNVVVETQYFGPGTRLLVL.